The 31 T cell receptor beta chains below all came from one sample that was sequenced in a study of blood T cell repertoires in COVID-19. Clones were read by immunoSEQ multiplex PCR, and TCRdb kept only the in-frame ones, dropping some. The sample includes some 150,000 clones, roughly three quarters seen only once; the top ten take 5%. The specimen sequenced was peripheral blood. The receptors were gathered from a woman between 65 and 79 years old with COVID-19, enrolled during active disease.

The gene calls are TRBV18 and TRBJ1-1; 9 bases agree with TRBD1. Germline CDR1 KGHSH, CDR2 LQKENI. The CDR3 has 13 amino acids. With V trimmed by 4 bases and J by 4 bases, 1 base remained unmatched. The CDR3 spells CASSQGQGTEAFF. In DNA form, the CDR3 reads TGTGCCAGCTCACAGGGACAGGGCACTGAAGCTTTCTTT.

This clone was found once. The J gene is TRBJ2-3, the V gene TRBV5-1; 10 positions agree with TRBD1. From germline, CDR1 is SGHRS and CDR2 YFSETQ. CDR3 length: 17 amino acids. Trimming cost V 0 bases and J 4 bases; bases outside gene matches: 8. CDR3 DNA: TGCGCCAGCAGCTTGGCCGGGGGACAGGGGTTTCCAGATACGCAGTATTTT. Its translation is CASSLAGGQGFPDTQYF.

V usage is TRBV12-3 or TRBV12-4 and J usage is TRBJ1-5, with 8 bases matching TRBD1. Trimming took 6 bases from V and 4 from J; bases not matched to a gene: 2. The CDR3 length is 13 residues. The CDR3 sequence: CASSTGGNQPQHF. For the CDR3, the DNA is TGTGCCAGCAGCACAGGGGGTAATCAGCCCCAGCATTTT.

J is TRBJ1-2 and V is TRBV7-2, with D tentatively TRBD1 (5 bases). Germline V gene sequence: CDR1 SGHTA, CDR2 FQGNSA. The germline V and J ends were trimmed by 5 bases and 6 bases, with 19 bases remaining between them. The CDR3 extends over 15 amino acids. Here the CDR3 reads CASSISDGRGDGYTF. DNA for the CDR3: TGTGCCAGCAGCATCTCGGACGGGAGGGGAGATGGCTACACCTTC.

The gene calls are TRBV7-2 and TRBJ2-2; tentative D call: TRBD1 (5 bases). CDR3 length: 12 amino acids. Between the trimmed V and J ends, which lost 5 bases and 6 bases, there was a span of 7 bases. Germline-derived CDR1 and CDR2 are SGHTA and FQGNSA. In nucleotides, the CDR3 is TGTGCCAGCAGCGTCAGGGCCGGGGAGCTGTTTTTT. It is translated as CASSVRAGELFF.

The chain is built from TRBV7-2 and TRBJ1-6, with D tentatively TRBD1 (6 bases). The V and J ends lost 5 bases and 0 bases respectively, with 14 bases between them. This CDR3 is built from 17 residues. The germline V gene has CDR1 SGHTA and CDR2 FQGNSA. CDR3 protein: CASSGGTGSSYNSPLHF. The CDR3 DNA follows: TGTGCCAGCAGCGGAGGAACAGGGAGCTCCTATAATTCACCCCTCCACTTT.

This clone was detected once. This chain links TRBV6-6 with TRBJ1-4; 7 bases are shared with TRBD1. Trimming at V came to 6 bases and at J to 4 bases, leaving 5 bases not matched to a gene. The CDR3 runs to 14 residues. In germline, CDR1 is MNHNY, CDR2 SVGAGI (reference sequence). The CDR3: CASRPGQSNEKLFF. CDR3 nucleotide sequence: TGTGCCAGCAGACCGGGACAGAGTAATGAAAAACTGTTTTTT.

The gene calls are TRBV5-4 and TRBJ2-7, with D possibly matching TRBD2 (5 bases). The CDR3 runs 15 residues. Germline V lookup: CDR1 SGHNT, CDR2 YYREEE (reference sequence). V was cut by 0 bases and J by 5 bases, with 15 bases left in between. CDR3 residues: CASSLGRSGGDEQYF. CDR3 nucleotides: TGTGCCAGCAGCTTGGGGCGGAGCGGCGGCGACGAGCAGTACTTC.

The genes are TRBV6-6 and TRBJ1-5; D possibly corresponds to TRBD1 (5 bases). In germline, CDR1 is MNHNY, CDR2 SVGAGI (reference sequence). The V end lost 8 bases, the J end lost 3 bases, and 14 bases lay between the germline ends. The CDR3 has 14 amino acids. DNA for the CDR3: TGTGCCAGCGGAACGACAGTCGCCAATCAGCCCCAGCATTTT. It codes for CASGTTVANQPQHF.

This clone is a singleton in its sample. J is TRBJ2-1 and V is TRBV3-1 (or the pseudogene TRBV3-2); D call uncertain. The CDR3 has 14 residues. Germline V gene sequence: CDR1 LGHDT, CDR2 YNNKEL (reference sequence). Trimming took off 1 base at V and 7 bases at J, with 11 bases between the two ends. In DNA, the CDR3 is TGTGCCAGCAGCCAAGCGATCGGGTGGAATGAGCAGTTCTTC. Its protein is CASSQAIGWNEQFF.

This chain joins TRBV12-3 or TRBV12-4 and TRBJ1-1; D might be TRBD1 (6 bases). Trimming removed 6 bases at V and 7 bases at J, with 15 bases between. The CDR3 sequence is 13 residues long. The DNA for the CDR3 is TGTGCCAGCAGGGACAGCGAAATCTTTGAAGCTTTCTTT. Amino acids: CASRDSEIFEAFF.

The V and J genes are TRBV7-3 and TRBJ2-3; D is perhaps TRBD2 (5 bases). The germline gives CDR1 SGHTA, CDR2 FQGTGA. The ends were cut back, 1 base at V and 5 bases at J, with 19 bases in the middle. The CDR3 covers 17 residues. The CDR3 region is CASSLIGGSRWIDTQYF. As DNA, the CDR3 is TGTGCCAGCAGCTTAATTGGAGGCTCGCGATGGATAGATACGCAGTATTTT. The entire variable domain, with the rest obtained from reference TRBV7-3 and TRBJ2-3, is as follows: GAGVSQTPSNKVTEKGKYVELRCDPISGHTALYWYRQSLGQGPEFLIYFQGTGAADDSGLPNDRFFAVRPEGSVSTLKIQRTERGDSAVYLCASSLIGGSRWIDTQYFGPGTRLTVL.

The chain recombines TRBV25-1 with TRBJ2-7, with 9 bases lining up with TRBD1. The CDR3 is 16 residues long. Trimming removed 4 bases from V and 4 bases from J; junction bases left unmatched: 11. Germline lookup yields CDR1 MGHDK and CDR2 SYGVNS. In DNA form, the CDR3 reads TGTGCCAGCAGTGGAGGCGCGGGACAGGGTATATACGAGCAGTACTTC. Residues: CASSGGAGQGIYEQYF.

This CDR3 reads CASSLPPRETQYF. The CDR3 DNA sequence: TGTGCCAGCAGCCTTCCCCCCAGGGAGACCCAGTACTTC. The chain has TRBV9 and TRBJ2-5; no reliable D call. This CDR3 spans 13 amino acids. From germline, CDR1 is SGDLS and CDR2 YYNGEE. V lost 4 bases and J 5 bases, leaving 12 bases between the germline ends.

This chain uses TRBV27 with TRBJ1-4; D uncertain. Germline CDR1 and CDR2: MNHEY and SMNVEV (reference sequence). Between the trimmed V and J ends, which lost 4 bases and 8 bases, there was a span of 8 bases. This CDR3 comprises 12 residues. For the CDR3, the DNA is TGTGCCAGCAGTTACAGAGGGGAAAAACTGTTTTTT. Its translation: CASSYRGEKLFF.

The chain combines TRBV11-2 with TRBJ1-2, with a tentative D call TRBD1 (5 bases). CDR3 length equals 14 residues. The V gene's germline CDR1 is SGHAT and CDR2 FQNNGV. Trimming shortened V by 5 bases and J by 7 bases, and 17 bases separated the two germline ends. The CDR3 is CASSVTSGPGGYTF. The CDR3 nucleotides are TGTGCCAGCAGCGTAACTTCAGGGCCAGGTGGCTACACCTTC.

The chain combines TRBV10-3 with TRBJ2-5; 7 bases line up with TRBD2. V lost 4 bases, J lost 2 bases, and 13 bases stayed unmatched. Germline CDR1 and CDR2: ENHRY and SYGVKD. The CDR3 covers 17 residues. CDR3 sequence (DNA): TGTGCCATCAGTGCGTCCTCGGGAGAGCGGGGTCAAGAGACCCAGTACTTC. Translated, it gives CAISASSGERGQETQYF.

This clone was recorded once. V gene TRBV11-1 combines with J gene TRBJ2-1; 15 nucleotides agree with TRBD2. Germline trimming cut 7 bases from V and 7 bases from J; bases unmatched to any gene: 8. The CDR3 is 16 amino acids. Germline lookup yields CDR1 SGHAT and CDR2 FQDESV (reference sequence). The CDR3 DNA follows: TGTGCCAGCAACCGTAAGGGACTAGCGGGGGGTAATGAGCAGTTCTTC. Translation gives CASNRKGLAGGNEQFF.

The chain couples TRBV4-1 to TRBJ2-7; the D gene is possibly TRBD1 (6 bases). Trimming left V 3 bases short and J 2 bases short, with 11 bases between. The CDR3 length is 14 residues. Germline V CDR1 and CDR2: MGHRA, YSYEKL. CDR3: CASSQGQPPYEQYF. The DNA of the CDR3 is TGCGCCAGCAGCCAGGGACAACCTCCCTACGAGCAGTACTTC.

The CDR3: CASSQFPTVNTEAFF. The CDR3 DNA reads as TGCGCCAGCAGCCAATTTCCGACAGTAAACACTGAAGCTTTCTTT. V gene TRBV4-1 combines with J gene TRBJ1-1; TRBD1 is a possible D gene (5 bases). Germline CDR1 and CDR2: MGHRA and YSYEKL. The CDR3 is 15 amino acids. The ends were cut back, 2 bases at V and 2 bases at J, with 12 bases in the middle.

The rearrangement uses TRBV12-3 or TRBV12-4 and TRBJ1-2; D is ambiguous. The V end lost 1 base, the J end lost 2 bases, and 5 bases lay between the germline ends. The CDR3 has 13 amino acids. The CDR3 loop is CASSLDTNYGYTF. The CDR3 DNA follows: TGTGCCAGCAGTTTAGACACCAACTATGGCTACACCTTC.

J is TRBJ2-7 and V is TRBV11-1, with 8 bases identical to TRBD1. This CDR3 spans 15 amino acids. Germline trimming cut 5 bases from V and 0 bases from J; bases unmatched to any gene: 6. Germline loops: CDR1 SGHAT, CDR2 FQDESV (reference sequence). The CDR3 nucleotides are TGTGCCAGCAGCCGAGGGACAGGCAGCTCCTACGAGCAGTACTTC. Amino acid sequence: CASSRGTGSSYEQYF.

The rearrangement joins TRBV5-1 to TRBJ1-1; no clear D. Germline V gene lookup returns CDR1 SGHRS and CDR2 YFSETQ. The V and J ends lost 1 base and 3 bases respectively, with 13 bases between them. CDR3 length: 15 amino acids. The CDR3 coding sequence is TGCGCCAGCAGCTTGTTAGGGTCGAGGGACACTGAAGCTTTCTTT. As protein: CASSLLGSRDTEAFF.

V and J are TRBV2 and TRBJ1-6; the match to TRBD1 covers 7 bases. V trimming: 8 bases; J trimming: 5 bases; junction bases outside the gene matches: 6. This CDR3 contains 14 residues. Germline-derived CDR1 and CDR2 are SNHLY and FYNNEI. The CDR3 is CASHRDSDNSPLHF. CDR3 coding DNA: TGTGCCAGCCACCGGGACAGTGATAATTCACCCCTCCACTTT. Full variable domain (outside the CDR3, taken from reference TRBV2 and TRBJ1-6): EPEVTQTPSHQVTQMGQEVILRCVPISNHLYFYWYRQILGQKVEFLVSFYNNEISEKSEIFDDQFSVERPDGSNFTLKIRSTKLEDSAMYFCASHRDSDNSPLHFGNGTRLTVT.

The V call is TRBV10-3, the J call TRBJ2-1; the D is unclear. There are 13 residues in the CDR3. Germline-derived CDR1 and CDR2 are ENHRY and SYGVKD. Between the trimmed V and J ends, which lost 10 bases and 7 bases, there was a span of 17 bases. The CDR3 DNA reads TGTGCCACCTCAGTCGAACCCGTAAATGAGCAGTTCTTC. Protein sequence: CATSVEPVNEQFF.

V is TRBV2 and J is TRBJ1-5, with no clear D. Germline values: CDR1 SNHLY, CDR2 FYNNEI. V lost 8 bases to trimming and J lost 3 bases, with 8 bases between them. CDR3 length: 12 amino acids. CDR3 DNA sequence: TGTGCCAGCGGGCAGCTCAATCAGCCCCAGCATTTT. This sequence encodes CASGQLNQPQHF.

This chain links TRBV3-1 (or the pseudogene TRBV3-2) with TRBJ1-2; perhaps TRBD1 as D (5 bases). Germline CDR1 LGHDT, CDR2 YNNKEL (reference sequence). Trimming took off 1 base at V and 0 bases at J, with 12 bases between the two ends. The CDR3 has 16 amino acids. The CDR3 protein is CASSQVLGAPNYGYTF. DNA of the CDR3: TGTGCCAGCAGCCAAGTATTAGGGGCCCCTAACTATGGCTACACCTTC.

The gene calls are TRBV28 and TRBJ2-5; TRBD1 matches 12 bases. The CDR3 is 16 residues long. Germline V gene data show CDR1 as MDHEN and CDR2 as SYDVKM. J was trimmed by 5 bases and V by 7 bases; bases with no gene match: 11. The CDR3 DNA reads TGTGCCAGCACCCACGCCGGGACAGGGGGCTCCGAGACCCAGTACTTC. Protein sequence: CASTHAGTGGSETQYF. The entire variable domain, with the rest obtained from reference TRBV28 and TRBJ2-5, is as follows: DVKVTQSSRYLVKRTGEKVFLECVQDMDHENMFWYRQDPGLGLRLIYFSYDVKMKEKGDIPEGYSVSREKKERFSLILESASTNQTSMYLCASTHAGTGGSETQYFGPGTRLLVL.

CDR3 amino acids: CAWRSGGLDQPQHF. For the CDR3, the DNA is TGTGCCTGGAGGAGCGGGGGGCTTGATCAGCCCCAGCATTTT. The chain links TRBV30 to TRBJ1-5, with a tentative D call TRBD1 (6 bases). This CDR3 comprises 14 residues. Trimming took 3 bases from V and 5 from J, leaving 14 bases between them. CDR1 and CDR2 from the germline V gene are GTSNPN and SVGIG (reference sequence).

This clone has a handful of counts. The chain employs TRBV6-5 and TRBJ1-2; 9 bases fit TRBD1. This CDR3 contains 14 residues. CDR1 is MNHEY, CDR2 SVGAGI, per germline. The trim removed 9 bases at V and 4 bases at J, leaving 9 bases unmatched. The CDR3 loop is CASKKDRGFYGYTF. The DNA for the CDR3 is TGTGCCAGTAAAAAGGACAGGGGCTTCTATGGCTACACCTTC.

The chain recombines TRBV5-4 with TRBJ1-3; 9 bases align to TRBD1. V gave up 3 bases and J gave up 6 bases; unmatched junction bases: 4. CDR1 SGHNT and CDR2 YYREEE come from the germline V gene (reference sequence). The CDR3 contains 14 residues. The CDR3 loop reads CASSSQGASNTIYF. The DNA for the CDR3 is TGTGCCAGCAGCTCACAGGGGGCATCAAACACCATATATTTT.